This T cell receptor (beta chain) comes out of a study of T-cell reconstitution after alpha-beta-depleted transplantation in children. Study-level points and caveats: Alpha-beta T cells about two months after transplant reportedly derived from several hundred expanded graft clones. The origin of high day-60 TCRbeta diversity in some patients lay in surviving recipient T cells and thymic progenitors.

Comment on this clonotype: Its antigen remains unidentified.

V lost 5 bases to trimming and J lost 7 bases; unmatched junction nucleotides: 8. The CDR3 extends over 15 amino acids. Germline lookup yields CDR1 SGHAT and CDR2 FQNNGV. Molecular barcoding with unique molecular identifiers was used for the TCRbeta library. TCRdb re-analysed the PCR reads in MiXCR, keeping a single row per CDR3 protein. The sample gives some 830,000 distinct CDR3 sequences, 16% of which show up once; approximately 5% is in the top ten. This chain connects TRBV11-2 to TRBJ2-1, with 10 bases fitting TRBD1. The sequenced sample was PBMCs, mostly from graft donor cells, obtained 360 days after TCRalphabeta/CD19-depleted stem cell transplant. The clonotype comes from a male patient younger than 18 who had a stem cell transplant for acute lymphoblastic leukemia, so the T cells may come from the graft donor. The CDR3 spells CASSPIRDRGNEQFF. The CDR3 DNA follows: TGTGCCAGCAGCCCAATACGGGACAGGGGTAATGAGCAGTTCTTC.